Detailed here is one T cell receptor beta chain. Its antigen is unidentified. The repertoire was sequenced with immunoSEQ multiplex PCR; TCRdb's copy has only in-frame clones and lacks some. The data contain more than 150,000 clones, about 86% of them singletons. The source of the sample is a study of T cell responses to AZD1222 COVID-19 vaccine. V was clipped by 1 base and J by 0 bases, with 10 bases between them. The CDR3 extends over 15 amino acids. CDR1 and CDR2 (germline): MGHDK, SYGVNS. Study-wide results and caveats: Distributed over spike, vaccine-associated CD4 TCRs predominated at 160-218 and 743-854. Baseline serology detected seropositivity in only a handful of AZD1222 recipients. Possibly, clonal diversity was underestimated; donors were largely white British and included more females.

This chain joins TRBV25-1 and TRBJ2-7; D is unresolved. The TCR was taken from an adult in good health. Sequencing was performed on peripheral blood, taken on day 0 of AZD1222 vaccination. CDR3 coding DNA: TGTGCCAGCAGTGAATCTTCTTCTGCCTCCTACGAGCAGTACTTC. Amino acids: CASSESSSASYEQYF.